Detailed here is one T cell receptor beta chain. Germline trimming cut 4 bases from V and 4 bases from J; bases unmatched to any gene: 6. CDR3 length: 15 residues. CDR1 is LNHNV and CDR2 is YYDKDF in the germline V gene (reference sequence). The source of the sample is a study of blood T cell repertoires in COVID-19. Study-level information: The origin of the acute and convalescent COVID-19 samples was the United States, Italy and Spain.

Sequencing used immunoSEQ multiplex PCR; TCRdb keeps in-frame clones, though not all of them. The table lists 350,000 to 400,000 clones, approximately 89% of them singletons, with just over 0.85% in the top ten. This receptor was taken from a woman between 40 and 50 years old who had been exposed to COVID-19. The V and J genes are TRBV15 and TRBJ2-7, with TRBD2 matching 11 bases. Sequencing was done on a sample of PBMCs or T cells enriched from blood (not recorded which). CDR3 DNA sequence: TGTGCCACCAGCAAATCTGGGACTAGCGGTTACGAGCAGTACTTC. It specifies CATSKSGTSGYEQYF.